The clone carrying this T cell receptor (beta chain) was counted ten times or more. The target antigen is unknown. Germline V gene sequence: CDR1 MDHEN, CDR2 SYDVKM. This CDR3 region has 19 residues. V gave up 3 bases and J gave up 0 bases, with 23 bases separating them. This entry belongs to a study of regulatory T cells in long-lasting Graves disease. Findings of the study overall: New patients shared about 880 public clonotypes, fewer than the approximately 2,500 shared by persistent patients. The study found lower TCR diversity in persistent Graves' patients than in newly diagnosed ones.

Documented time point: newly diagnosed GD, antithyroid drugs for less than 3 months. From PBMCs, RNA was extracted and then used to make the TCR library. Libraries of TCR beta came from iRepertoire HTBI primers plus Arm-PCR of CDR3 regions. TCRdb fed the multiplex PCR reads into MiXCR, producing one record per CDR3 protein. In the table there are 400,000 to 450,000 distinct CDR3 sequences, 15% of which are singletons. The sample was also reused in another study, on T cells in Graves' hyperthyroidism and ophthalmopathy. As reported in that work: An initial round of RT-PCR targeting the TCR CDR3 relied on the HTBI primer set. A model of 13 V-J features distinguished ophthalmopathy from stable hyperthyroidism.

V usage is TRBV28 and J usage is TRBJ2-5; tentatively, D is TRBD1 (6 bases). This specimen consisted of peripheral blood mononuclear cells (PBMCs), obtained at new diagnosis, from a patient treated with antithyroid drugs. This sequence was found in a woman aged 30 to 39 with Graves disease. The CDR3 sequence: CASSLPTPMGTLYQETQYF. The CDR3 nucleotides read TGTGCCAGCAGTTTGCCGACCCCGATGGGGACACTTTACCAAGAGACCCAGTACTTC.